The clone carrying this TCR beta chain was seen a handful of times. This record comes from a study of early T cells in non-severe SARS-CoV-2 infection. CDR1 is SGHDT and CDR2 is YYEEEE in the germline V gene. Trimming removed 4 bases from V and 6 bases from J, with 8 bases in between. This CDR3 contains 11 residues. The TCR library protocol was used to attach unique molecular identifiers. These identifiers were attached to individual cDNA molecules. TCRdb re-called the 5' RACE reads with MiXCR, one entry per CDR3 protein. The table includes tens of thousands of distinct CDR3 sequences, approximately 9.1% detected once.

The receptor's source is an adult who was a healthcare worker with PCR-confirmed SARS-CoV-2 infection or an uninfected control (not recorded which). Sequenced input: whole blood. The V gene is TRBV5-6, the J gene TRBJ2-7; D not resolved. DNA for the CDR3: TGTGCCAGCAGCAATAACTTCGAGCAGTACTTC. It yields the protein CASSNNFEQYF. Supplemented by reference TRBV5-6 and TRBJ2-7, the full variable domain reads DAGVTQSPTHLIKTRGQQVTLRCSPKSGHDTVSWYQQALGQGPQFIFQYYEEEERQRGNFPDRFSGHQFPNYSSELNVNALLLGDSALYLCASSNNFEQYFGPGTRLTVT.